Listed here is a single T cell receptor (beta chain). Its antigen remains unidentified. This may arise from a read error, as a much more abundant clone is one base away. Tregs were sorted as CD4+CD25+CD127-/low cells. Full-length variable regions came from constant-region reverse primers plus semi-nested Nested Universal Primer A PCR. One entry per CDR3 protein, called by TCRdb with MiXCR from the 5' RACE reads. This table has 46,000 or so distinct CDR3 sequences, over 20% appearing once. The CDR3 loop spans 15 amino acids. The V and J ends lost 0 bases and 4 bases respectively, with 11 bases between them. Germline CDR1 SGDLS, CDR2 YYNGEE. Study conclusions and caveats: Tumor memory CD4+ T cell TCR gene usage clustered with blood and lymph node memory CD4+ cells and lymph node naive CD4+ cells.

Sequenced: Tregs sorted from a lymph node. The chain is built from TRBV9 and TRBJ1-5; no definite D call. The receptor was isolated from a female donor with breast cancer. The CDR3, as DNA: TGTGCCAGCAGCGTAGAGGCACGGGAAAATCAGCCCCAGCATTTT. As protein: CASSVEARENQPQHF.